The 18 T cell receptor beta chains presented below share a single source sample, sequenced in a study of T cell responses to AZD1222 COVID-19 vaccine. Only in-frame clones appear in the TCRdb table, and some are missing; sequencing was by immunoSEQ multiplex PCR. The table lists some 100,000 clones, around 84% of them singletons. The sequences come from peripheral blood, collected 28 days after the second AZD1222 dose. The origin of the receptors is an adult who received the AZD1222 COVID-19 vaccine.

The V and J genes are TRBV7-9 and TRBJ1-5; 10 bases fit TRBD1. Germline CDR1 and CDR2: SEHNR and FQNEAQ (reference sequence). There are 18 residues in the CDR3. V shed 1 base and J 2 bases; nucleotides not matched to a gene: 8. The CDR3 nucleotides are TGTGCCAGCAGCTTAGGTTTCGCCGGGACAGGGGGCAATCAGCCCCAGCATTTT. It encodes CASSLGFAGTGGNQPQHF.

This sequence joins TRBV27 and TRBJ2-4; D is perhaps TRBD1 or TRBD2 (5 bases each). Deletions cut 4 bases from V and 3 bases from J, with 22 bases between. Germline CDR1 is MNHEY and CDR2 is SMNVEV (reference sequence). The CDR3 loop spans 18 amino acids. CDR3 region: CASSSPGARTLRKNIQYF. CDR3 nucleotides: TGTGCCAGCAGTTCGCCCGGGGCTCGAACCCTCCGCAAAAACATTCAGTACTTC.

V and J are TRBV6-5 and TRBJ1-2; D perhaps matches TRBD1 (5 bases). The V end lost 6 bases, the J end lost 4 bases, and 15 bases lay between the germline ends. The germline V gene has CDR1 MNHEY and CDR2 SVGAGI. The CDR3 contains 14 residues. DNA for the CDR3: TGTGCCAGCAGCTCGTCCCAGGGAAGCTATGGCTACACCTTC. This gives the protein CASSSSQGSYGYTF.

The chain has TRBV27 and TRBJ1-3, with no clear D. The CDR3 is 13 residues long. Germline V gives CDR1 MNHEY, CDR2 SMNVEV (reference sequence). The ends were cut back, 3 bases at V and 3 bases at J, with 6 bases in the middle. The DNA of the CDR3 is TGTGCCAGCAGTTTGACTATTGGAAACACCATATATTTT. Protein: CASSLTIGNTIYF.

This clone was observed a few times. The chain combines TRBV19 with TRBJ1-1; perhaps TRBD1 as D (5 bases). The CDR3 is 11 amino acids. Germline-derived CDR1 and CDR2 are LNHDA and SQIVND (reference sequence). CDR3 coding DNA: TGTGTGTCAAAGGGGTTGACTGAAGCTTTCTTT. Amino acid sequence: CVSKGLTEAFF.

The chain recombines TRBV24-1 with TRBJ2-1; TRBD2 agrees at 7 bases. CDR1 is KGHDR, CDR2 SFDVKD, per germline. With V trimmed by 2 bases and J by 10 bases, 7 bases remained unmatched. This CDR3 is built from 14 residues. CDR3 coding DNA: TGTGCCACCAGTGATTGGCTAAGCGGGGCCGAGCAGTTCTTC. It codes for CATSDWLSGAEQFF.

CDR3 protein: CASSQGGGFSTNEKLFF. In DNA, the CDR3 is TGCGCCAGCAGCCAAGGGGGGGGGTTTTCGACTAATGAAAAACTGTTTTTT. The chain uses TRBV4-1 and TRBJ1-4; a possible D gene is TRBD1 (5 bases). V gave up 1 base and J gave up 2 bases, with 14 bases separating them. The CDR3 is 17 residues long. Germline-derived CDR1 and CDR2 are MGHRA and YSYEKL.

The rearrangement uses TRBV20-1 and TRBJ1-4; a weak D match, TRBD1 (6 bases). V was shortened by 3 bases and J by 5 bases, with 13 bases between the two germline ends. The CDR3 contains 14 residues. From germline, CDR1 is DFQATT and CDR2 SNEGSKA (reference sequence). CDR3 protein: CSASLGAHNEKLFF. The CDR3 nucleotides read TGCAGTGCTAGTCTGGGGGCCCACAATGAAAAACTGTTTTTT.

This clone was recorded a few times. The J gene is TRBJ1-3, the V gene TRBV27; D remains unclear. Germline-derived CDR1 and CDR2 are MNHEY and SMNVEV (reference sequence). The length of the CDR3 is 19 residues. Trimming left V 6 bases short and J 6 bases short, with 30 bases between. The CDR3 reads CASSFNAVISFRSLNTIYF. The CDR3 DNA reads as TGTGCCAGCAGCTTTAATGCGGTCATCTCCTTCCGTTCCTTAAACACCATATATTTT.

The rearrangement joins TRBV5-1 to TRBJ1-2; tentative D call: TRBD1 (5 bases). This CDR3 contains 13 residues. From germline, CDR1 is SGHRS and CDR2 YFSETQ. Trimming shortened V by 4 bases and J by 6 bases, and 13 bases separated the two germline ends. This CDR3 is CASSLGQGDGYTF. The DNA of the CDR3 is TGCGCCAGCAGCCTGGGGCAGGGCGATGGCTACACCTTC.

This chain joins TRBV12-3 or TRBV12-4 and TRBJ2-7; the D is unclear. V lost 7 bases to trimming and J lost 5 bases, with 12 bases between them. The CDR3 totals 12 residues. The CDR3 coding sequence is TGTGCCAGCACTACTTCCCCCCACGAGCAGTACTTC. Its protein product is CASTTSPHEQYF.

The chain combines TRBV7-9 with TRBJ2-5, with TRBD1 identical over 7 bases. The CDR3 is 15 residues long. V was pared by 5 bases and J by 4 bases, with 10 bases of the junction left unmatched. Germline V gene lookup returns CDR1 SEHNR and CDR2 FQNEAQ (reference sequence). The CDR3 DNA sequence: TGTGCCAGCAGCCAAACAGGGGATTCTCGAGAGACCCAGTACTTC. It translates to CASSQTGDSRETQYF.

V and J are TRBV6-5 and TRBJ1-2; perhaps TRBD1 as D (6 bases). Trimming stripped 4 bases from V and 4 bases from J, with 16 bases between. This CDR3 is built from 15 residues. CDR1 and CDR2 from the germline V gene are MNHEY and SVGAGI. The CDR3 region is CASSSSVRGGYGYTF. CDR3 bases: TGTGCCAGCAGTTCATCCGTCAGGGGCGGCTATGGCTACACCTTC.

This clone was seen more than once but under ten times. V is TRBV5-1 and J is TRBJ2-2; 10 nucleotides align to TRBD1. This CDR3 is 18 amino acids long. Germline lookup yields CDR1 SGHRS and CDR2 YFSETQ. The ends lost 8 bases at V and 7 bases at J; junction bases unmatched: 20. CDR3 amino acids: CARAPGQGHSGSVGELFF. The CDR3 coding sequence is TGCGCCAGGGCACCGGGACAGGGGCATTCGGGTTCGGTCGGGGAGCTGTTTTTT.

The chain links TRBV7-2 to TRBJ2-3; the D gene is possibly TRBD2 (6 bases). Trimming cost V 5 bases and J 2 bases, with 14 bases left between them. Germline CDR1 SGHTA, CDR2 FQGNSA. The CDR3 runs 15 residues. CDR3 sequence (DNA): TGTGCCAGCAGCCCGAGCGGGTCCTTCACAGATACGCAGTATTTT. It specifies CASSPSGSFTDTQYF.

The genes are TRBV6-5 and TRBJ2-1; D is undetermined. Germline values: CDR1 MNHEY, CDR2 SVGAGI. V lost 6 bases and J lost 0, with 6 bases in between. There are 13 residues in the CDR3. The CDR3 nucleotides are TGTGCCAGCAGATTGAACTCCTACAATGAGCAGTTCTTC. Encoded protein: CASRLNSYNEQFF.

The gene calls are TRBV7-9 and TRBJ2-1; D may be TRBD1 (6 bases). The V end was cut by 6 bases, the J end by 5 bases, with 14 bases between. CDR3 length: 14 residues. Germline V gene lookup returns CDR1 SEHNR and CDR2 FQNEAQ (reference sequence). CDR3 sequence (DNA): TGTGCCAGCAGTCGTACCGGGACAAACAATGAGCAGTTCTTC. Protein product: CASSRTGTNNEQFF. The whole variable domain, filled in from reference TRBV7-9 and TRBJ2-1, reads DTGVSQNPRHKITKRGQNVTFRCDPISEHNRLYWYRQTLGQGPEFLTYFQNEAQLEKSRLLSDRFSAERPKGSFSTLEIQRTEQGDSAMYLCASSRTGTNNEQFFGPGTRLTVL.

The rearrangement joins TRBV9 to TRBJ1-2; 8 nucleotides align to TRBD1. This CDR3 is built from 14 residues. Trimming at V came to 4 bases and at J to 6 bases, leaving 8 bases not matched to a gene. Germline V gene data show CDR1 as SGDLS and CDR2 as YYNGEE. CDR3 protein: CASSPRDRPDGYTF. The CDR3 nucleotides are TGTGCCAGCAGCCCTAGGGACAGGCCAGATGGCTACACCTTC. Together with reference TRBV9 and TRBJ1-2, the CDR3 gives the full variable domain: DSGVTQTPKHLITATGQRVTLRCSPRSGDLSVYWYQQSLDQGLQFLIQYYNGEERAKGNILERFSAQQFPDLHSELNLSSLELGDSALYFCASSPRDRPDGYTFGSGTRLTVV.